This T cell receptor beta chain is from a study of shared clonotypes between healthy human individuals. Looking at the study overall: The plates for each donor numbered three CD4 naive, three CD4 memory, two CD8 naive and one CD8 memory.

CDR3 length equals 16 residues. Germline values: CDR1 MNHEY, CDR2 SMNVEV (reference sequence). Trimming stripped 2 bases from V and 7 bases from J, with 18 bases between. Comment on this clone: Its target is unknown.

General study points: Between several donors, naive CD4 clonotypes were shared at a level of around 5.1%.

Positive CCR7 selection of CD45RO-negative cells yielded the naive CD8 cells, and terminally differentiated effector memory CD45RA+ cells were excluded. The test was conducted at deep level. Only in-frame clones appear in the TCRdb table, and some are missing; sequencing was by immunoSEQ multiplex PCR. This table holds about 2.1 million clones, approximately 94% found once. This chain uses TRBV27 with TRBJ2-1, with D perhaps matching TRBD2 (5 bases). The sample consisted of naive CD8+ T cells from PBMCs. The source is a man aged 18 to 30 in good health. Some clones in this sample may be carry-over from other donors' samples. The CDR3 DNA follows: TGTGCCAGCAGTTTACAGTTACTAGGAGTGGGTAATGAGCAGTTCTTC. It encodes CASSLQLLGVGNEQFF.